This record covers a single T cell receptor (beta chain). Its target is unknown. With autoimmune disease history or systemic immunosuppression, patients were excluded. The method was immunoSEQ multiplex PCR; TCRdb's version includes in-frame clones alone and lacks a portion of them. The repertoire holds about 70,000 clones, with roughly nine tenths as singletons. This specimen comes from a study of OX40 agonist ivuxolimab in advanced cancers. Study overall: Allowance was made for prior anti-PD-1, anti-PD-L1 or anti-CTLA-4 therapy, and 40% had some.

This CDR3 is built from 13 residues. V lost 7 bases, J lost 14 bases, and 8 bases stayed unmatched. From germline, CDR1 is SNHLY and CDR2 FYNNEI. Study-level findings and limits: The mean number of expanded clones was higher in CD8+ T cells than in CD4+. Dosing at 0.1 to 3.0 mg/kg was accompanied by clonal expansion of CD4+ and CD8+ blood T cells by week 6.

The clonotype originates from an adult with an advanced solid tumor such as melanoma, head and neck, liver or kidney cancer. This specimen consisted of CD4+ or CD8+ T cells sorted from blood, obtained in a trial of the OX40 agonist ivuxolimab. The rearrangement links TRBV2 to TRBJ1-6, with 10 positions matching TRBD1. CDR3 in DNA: TGTGCCAGCACTGACAGGGGGCGCCGATCCCTCCACTTT. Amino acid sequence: CASTDRGRRSLHF.